Listed below are T cell receptor beta chains from one sample, sequenced in a study of blood T cell repertoires in COVID-19. This table comes from immunoSEQ multiplex PCR, and its TCRdb copy is limited to in-frame clones, with some not included. The sample includes 350,000 to 450,000 clones, roughly 92% of them seen just once. Sequences were obtained from PBMCs or T cells enriched from blood (not recorded which). These receptors originate from a woman in her 40s who had been exposed to COVID-19. The conserved cysteine and the conserved F or W are not part of the CDR3 here. Fields, in order: J gene, V gene, clone size, CDR3 protein. A clone size is listed for some rows: how often the clone was seen (once, few, many), or a class if it is expanded.

>TRBJ2-1|TRBV5-1|-
ASDRTGTSGGLHNEQF
>TRBJ1-1|TRBV7-9|-
ASSVRGSNTEAF
>TRBJ1-1|TRBV24-1|few
ATIGQGGTEAF
>TRBJ2-7|TRBV3-1/TRBV3-2|-
ASSRVGGPYEQY
>TRBJ1-6|TRBV7-2|-
ASSFDRNSPLH
>TRBJ1-6|TRBV6-5|-
ASSYRHSNSPLH
>TRBJ1-1|TRBV12-3/TRBV12-4|-
ASTMGYEAF
>TRBJ2-2|TRBV7-9|-
ASRDDRGLNTGELF
>TRBJ1-2|TRBV7-2|-
ASSLRTGGGYT
>TRBJ2-5|TRBV28|-
ASSGGQRQETQY
>TRBJ1-6|TRBV27|-
ASSSGQGAFNSPLH
>TRBJ1-2|TRBV7-9|-
ASSPGQAYGYT
>TRBJ2-7|TRBV27|-
ASSLISGGRDNEQY
>TRBJ2-7|TRBV27|-
ASSPGTGVFEQY
>TRBJ2-1|TRBV19|-
ASSVRGGEQF
>TRBJ1-5|TRBV6-5|-
ASGTGRQPQH
>TRBJ1-5|TRBV2|once
ASSKQGFTNQPQH
>TRBJ1-2|TRBV2|-
AVGGQEASRGYT
>TRBJ2-3|TRBV7-9|-
ASRTGGTQY
>TRBJ1-1|TRBV18|-
ASSPTLGGSEAF
>TRBJ1-1|TRBV13|-
ASTYGGITEAF
>TRBJ1-3|TRBV10-1|-
ASSEGTVSGNTIY
>TRBJ1-6|TRBV27|-
ASSLRGTGGSSPLH
>TRBJ2-2|TRBV11-3|-
ASRGGGRAGDHFTGELF
>TRBJ1-2|TRBV5-4|-
ASSEGQGLGYT
>TRBJ1-1|TRBV6-5|-
ASSPFKERRAEAF
>TRBJ1-2|TRBV11-2|once
ASSLSLRDGYT
>TRBJ1-5|TRBV30|few
AWSEGQIHNQPQH
>TRBJ1-3|TRBV5-6|once
ASSRTGSGNTIY
>TRBJ1-2|TRBV19|-
ASTTRQGAVGYT
>TRBJ1-1|TRBV7-8|-
ASSPQAGRSWTEAF